This T cell receptor beta chain was sequenced in a study of T cell clones after liver transplantation. On the study more broadly: Post-transplant blood was tracked for graft-donor-reactive T cell clones identified in a pre-transplant mixed lymphocyte reaction.

Regarding the study as a whole: Post-transplant, graft-donor-reactive CD4 TCRbeta sequences in blood dropped significantly in most of the 8 subjects. The donor-reactive repertoire was only partly measurable in two subjects, lacking donor cells. Graft donor-reactive T cells may have migrated into the graft rather than being deleted.

About this clone: What it binds is not known.

The repertoire was sequenced with immunoSEQ multiplex PCR; TCRdb's copy has only in-frame clones and lacks some. This sample has about 120,000 clones, with about nine tenths found just once. The receptor was derived from a human patient who received a liver transplant. Some T cells may originate from the graft donor. Sample: CD4+ T cells from blood, taken 12 months after liver transplant.

The CDR3 region has the DNA TGCGCCAGCAGCTTGGACACGCAACTAATAGCTCAGTACTTC. Its translation is CASSLDTQLIAQYF. This chain connects TRBV5-1 to TRBJ2-4; D is unclear. Germline-derived CDR1 and CDR2 are SGHRS and YFSETQ. Trimming took off 0 bases at V and 12 bases at J, with 16 bases between the two ends. This CDR3 contains 14 residues.